The 16 T cell receptor beta chains below come from one sample, sequenced in a study of T cells in tuberculosis. Libraries were prepared by immunoSEQ multiplex PCR; TCRdb keeps only in-frame clonotypes and omits some of them. The repertoire holds roughly 34,000 clones, approximately 90% seen once, with approximately 5.9% in the top ten. Indicated time point: new active TB diagnosis, blood taken before or within 7 days of starting treatment. The input for sequencing was PBMCs, taken at tuberculosis diagnosis. The receptors originated from an adult with tuberculosis.

The V and J genes are TRBV19 and TRBJ2-1, with 8 bases matching TRBD2. CDR3 length: 15 amino acids. The germline gives CDR1 LNHDA, CDR2 SQIVND (reference sequence). V shed 4 bases, J shed 5 bases, and the junction held 7 bases outside the gene matches. As DNA, the CDR3 is TGTGCCAGTAGTAGGGCGGGGGGCGACCACAATGAGCAGTTCTTC. Residues: CASSRAGGDHNEQFF.

The J gene is TRBJ2-2, the V gene TRBV30, with D possibly matching TRBD2 (5 bases). The CDR3 runs to 16 residues. Germline CDR1 and CDR2: GTSNPN and SVGIG (reference sequence). The V end lost 0 bases, the J end lost 0 bases, and 11 bases lay between the germline ends. The CDR3 region has the DNA TGTGCCTGGAGTGTACTAGGGCCCCCGAACACCGGGGAGCTGTTTTTT. Encoded protein: CAWSVLGPPNTGELFF.

The rearrangement uses TRBV10-3 and TRBJ2-5; D is unresolved. V lost 8 bases and J 5 bases, leaving 9 bases between the germline ends. This CDR3 has 11 amino acids. The germline V gene encodes CDR1 ENHRY and CDR2 SYGVKD. The DNA of the CDR3 is TGTGCCATCCGTAGCCAGGAGACCCAGTACTTC. This codes for CAIRSQETQYF.

The V gene is TRBV28, the J gene TRBJ1-5; a possible D gene is TRBD1 (5 bases). Looked up from germline, CDR1 is MDHEN and CDR2 is SYDVKM. The CDR3 is 15 residues long. The V and J ends lost 6 bases and 0 bases respectively, with 12 bases between them. The CDR3 region is CASRPGHNSNQPQHF. DNA of the CDR3: TGTGCCAGCAGACCCGGACACAATAGCAATCAGCCCCAGCATTTT.

In DNA, the CDR3 is TGTGCCAGCAGTTATCCCGGACAGGGGGCGGATGGCTACACCTTC. It specifies CASSYPGQGADGYTF. The chain carries TRBV6-6 and TRBJ1-2, with 11 bases aligning to TRBD1. Germline V lookup: CDR1 MNHNY, CDR2 SVGAGI (reference sequence). The CDR3 totals 15 residues. V trimming: 3 bases; J trimming: 6 bases; junction bases outside the gene matches: 6.

This chain joins TRBV4-2 and TRBJ1-1; TRBD1 might be the D (6 bases). V was pared by 0 bases and J by 6 bases, with 14 bases between. The CDR3 has 15 residues. The V gene's germline CDR1 is LGHNA and CDR2 YNFKEQ. Here the CDR3 DNA reads TGTGCCAGCAGCCAAGATTTGGGAGGGGGGTCTGAAGCTTTCTTT. The encoded protein is CASSQDLGGGSEAFF.

The rearrangement uses TRBV7-9 and TRBJ2-1; possibly TRBD1 for D (7 bases). V lost 9 bases, J lost 7 bases, and 13 bases lay in between. The germline gives CDR1 SEHNR, CDR2 FQNEAQ (reference sequence). The CDR3 length is 12 residues. The CDR3 sequence: CASQSGGNEQFF. CDR3 nucleotides: TGTGCCAGTCAATCAGGGGGGAATGAGCAGTTCTTC.

The chain couples TRBV10-1 to TRBJ2-5; D may be TRBD2 (5 bases). The germline CDR1 and CDR2 sequences are WNHNN and SYGVQD (reference sequence). This CDR3 comprises 14 residues. V lost 5 bases and J lost 7, with 17 bases in between. The CDR3 loop reads CASSWSGNGGTQYF. The CDR3 nucleotides read TGCGCCAGCAGTTGGTCGGGGAACGGCGGGACCCAGTACTTC.

Comments on this clone: The junction departs from the called germline gene at one end, perhaps through a read error. The chain recombines TRBV25-1 with TRBJ1-2, with 7 positions matching TRBD1. The CDR3 runs to 16 residues. CDR1 and CDR2 (germline): MGHDK, SYGVNS. CDR3 amino acids: CARFTVRECSIRDSSF. The CDR3 nucleotides are TGTGCCAGGTTCACCGTCCGCGAATGTTCGATCCGGGACAGTAGCTTC.

This clone was counted once. This rearrangement joins TRBV4-3 to TRBJ2-5, with a tentative D call TRBD2 (6 bases). CDR1 and CDR2 (germline): LGHNA, YSLEER. The CDR3 totals 16 residues. Trimming removed 0 bases at V and 3 bases at J, with 14 bases between. The CDR3 coding sequence is TGCGCCAGCAGCCAAGATATAGCGGCGAGAAAAGAGACCCAGTACTTC. Its protein is CASSQDIAARKETQYF.

The table lists this clone with a count of one. The V and J genes are TRBV4-1 and TRBJ2-5; 12 positions agree with TRBD2. CDR1 is MGHRA and CDR2 is YSYEKL in the germline V gene. V shed 4 bases, J shed 4 bases, and the junction held 7 bases outside the gene matches. The CDR3 is 16 amino acids. CDR3 nucleotide sequence: TGCGCCAGCAGCCTTCGACTAGCGGGAGCTCTAGAGACCCAGTACTTC. Translation: CASSLRLAGALETQYF.

The gene calls are TRBV5-5 and TRBJ2-7; 11 bases align to TRBD2. This CDR3 has 15 amino acids. CDR1 is SGHKS and CDR2 is YYEKEE in the germline V gene (reference sequence). V was pared by 4 bases and J by 1 base, with 4 bases of the junction left unmatched. CDR3 sequence (DNA): TGTGCCAGCAGCCCTACTAGCGGGGGATCCTACGAGCAGTACTTC. Translated, it gives CASSPTSGGSYEQYF.

J is TRBJ1-1 and V is TRBV14, with D possibly being TRBD1 (6 bases). CDR1 and CDR2 from the germline V gene are SGHDN and FVKESK. This CDR3 comprises 14 residues. The V and J ends lost 4 bases and 4 bases respectively, with 13 bases between them. The CDR3: CASSPLTGITEAFF. The DNA for the CDR3 is TGTGCCAGCAGCCCTTTAACAGGGATCACTGAAGCTTTCTTT.

J is TRBJ1-2 and V is TRBV18; a possible D gene is TRBD1 (6 bases). Trimming stripped 0 bases from V and 6 bases from J, with 11 bases between. The CDR3 length is 14 residues. CDR1 and CDR2 (germline): KGHSH, LQKENI. The CDR3 DNA is TGTGCCAGCTCACCACCGGTGGGGGCCCATGGCTACACCTTC. Amino acids: CASSPPVGAHGYTF.

In its sample, this clone was seen a few times. The chain links TRBV6-5 to TRBJ2-7, with D possibly matching TRBD2 (7 bases). This CDR3 comprises 13 residues. Germline-derived CDR1 and CDR2 are MNHEY and SVGAGI. V lost 8 bases to trimming and J lost 6 bases, with 17 bases between them. CDR3 sequence: CASGGLGGGEQYF. The CDR3 DNA reads TGTGCCAGCGGCGGACTGGGAGGGGGCGAGCAGTACTTC.

The V gene is TRBV12-5, the J gene TRBJ2-1, with D possibly TRBD2 on 7 matching bases. The V and J ends lost 2 bases and 2 bases respectively, with 10 bases between them. The CDR3 is made up of 15 amino acids. From germline, CDR1 is LGHNT and CDR2 FRNRAP. In DNA form, the CDR3 reads TGTGCTAGTGGTTTGTTGGGGGGGCCCTACAATGAGCAGTTCTTC. This codes for CASGLLGGPYNEQFF.